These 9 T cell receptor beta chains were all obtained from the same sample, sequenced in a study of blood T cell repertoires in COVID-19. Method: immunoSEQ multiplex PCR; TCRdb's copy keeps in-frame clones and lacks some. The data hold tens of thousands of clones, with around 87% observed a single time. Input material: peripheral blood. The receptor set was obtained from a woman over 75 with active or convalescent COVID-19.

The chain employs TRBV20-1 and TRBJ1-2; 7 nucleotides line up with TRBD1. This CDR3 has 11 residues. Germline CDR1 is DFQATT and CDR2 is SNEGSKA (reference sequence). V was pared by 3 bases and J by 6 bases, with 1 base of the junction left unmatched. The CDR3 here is CSARGQNGYTF. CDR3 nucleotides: TGCAGTGCTAGGGGACAGAATGGCTACACCTTC.

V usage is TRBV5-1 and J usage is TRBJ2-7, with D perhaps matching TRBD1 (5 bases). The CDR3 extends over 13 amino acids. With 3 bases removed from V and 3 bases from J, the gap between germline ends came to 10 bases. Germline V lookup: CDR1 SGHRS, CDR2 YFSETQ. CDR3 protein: CASSWADSYEQYF. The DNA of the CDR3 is TGCGCCAGCAGCTGGGCAGACAGCTACGAGCAGTACTTC.

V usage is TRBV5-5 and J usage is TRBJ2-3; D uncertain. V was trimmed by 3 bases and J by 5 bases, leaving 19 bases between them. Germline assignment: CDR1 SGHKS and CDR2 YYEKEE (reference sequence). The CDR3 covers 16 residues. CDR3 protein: CASSYGSGLVVDTQYF. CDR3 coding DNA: TGTGCCAGCAGCTATGGATCAGGTTTAGTCGTAGATACGCAGTATTTT. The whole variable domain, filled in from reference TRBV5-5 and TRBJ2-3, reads DAGVTQSPTHLIKTRGQQVTLRCSPISGHKSVSWYQQVLGQGPQFIFQYYEKEERGRGNFPDRFSARQFPNYSSELNVNALLLGDSALYLCASSYGSGLVVDTQYFGPGTRLTVL.

CDR3 residues: CASSLPGQGTGSPLHF. CDR3 bases: TGTGCCAGCAGCTTGCCCGGACAGGGGACGGGATCACCCCTCCACTTT. V usage is TRBV5-6 and J usage is TRBJ1-6; 9 bases are a match to TRBD1. J was trimmed by 10 bases and V by 1 base; bases with no gene match: 9. Germline CDR1 and CDR2: SGHDT and YYEEEE. The CDR3 sequence is 16 residues long.

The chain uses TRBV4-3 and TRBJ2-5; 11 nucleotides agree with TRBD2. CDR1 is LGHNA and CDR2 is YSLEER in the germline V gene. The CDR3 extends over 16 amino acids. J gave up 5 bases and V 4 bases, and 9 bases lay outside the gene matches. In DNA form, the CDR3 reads TGCGCCAGCAGCCCAGATAGCGGGAGGGCCGGGGAGACCCAGTACTTC. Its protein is CASSPDSGRAGETQYF.

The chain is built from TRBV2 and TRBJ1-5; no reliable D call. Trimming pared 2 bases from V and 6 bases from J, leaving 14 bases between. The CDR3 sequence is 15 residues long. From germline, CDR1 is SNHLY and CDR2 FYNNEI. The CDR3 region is CASSESGQFGQPQHF. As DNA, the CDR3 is TGTGCCAGCAGTGAAAGCGGTCAGTTTGGTCAGCCCCAGCATTTT.

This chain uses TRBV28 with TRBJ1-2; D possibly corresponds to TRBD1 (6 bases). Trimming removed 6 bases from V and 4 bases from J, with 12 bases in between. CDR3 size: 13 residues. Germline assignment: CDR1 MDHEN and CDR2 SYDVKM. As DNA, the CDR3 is TGTGCCAGCAGCTGGGGGCAGCTCTATGGCTACACCTTC. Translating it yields CASSWGQLYGYTF.

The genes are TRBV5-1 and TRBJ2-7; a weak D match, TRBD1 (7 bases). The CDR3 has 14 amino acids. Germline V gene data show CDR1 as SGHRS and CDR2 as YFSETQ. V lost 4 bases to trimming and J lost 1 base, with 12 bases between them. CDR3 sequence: CASSAGQSSYEQYF. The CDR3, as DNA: TGCGCCAGCAGCGCGGGACAGAGTTCCTACGAGCAGTACTTC.

The chain's CDR3 is CASSVSPGGSGNTIYF. CDR3 coding DNA: TGTGCCAGCAGTGTCTCTCCAGGGGGCTCTGGAAACACCATATATTTT. The V call is TRBV6-1, the J call TRBJ1-3; TRBD1 matches at 7 bases. V lost 4 bases to trimming and J lost 0 bases; unmatched junction nucleotides: 6. The CDR3 consists of 16 residues. Looked up from germline, CDR1 is MNHNS and CDR2 is SASEGT.